This T cell receptor beta chain was recorded in a study of T cell repertoires in cytomegalovirus infection. This clonotype was seen only a few times. Its specificity is unknown. With 4 bases removed from V and 3 bases from J, the gap between germline ends came to 7 bases. Germline V gives CDR1 SQVTM, CDR2 ANQGSEA. This CDR3 is built from 11 residues. Each CDR3 protein is one row after TCRdb ran MiXCR on the reads. The table has 200,000 or so distinct CDR3 sequences, about 39% seen once. This chain links TRBV29-1 with TRBJ2-7; D tentatively fits TRBD1 or TRBD2 (5 bases each). This TCR was sampled from a human donor in good health (CMV status not recorded). Some clones in this sample may be carry-over from other donors' samples. The source was CD8+ T cells from cultured PBMCs, collected from culture after CMV antigen stimulation. The DNA for the CDR3 is TGCAGCGTTGGGGGGAACTACGAGCAGTACTTC. This codes for CSVGGNYEQYF.